These 21 T cell receptor beta chains were sequenced from one sample in a study of shared clonotypes between healthy human individuals. Libraries were prepared by immunoSEQ multiplex PCR; TCRdb keeps only in-frame clonotypes and omits some of them. Of just over 2,000,000 clones listed, over 85% are singletons. Source material: naive CD4+ T cells sorted from blood. Subset noted: CD45RA+ positively selected. The source of these receptors is a man in his late teens or twenties in good health.

The V and J genes are TRBV6-1 and TRBJ2-7, with TRBD1 as a possible D gene (6 bases). The ends were cut back, 2 bases at V and 7 bases at J, with 12 bases in the middle. The CDR3 consists of 13 residues. CDR1 is MNHNS and CDR2 is SASEGT in the germline V gene. The CDR3 spells CASSEWGPGEQYF. The DNA of the CDR3 is TGTGCCAGCAGTGAATGGGGGCCGGGGGAGCAGTACTTC.

This chain connects TRBV7-2 to TRBJ2-7, with 12 bases identical to TRBD2. CDR3 length equals 16 residues. The germline V gene has CDR1 SGHTA and CDR2 FQGNSA. With V trimmed by 0 bases and J by 3 bases, 3 bases remained unmatched. CDR3 in amino acids: CASSLAGLAGFYEQYF. As DNA, the CDR3 is TGTGCCAGCAGCTTAGCTGGACTAGCGGGATTCTACGAGCAGTACTTC.

The V gene is TRBV7-9, the J gene TRBJ2-7, with D perhaps TRBD1 (6 bases). Germline CDR1 SEHNR, CDR2 FQNEAQ (reference sequence). The CDR3 contains 13 residues. With 5 bases removed from V and 2 bases from J, the gap between germline ends came to 10 bases. The CDR3 DNA reads TGTGCCAGCAGCGGCAGGGGAACCTACGAGCAGTACTTC. It codes for CASSGRGTYEQYF.

V is TRBV11-2 and J is TRBJ1-1; D uncertain. Germline V gene lookup returns CDR1 SGHAT and CDR2 FQNNGV. V shed 1 base and J shed 6 bases, with 15 bases lying between them. The CDR3 consists of 15 residues. The CDR3 nucleotides are TGTGCCAGCAGCTTAGTACTCGTTTTGAATTCTGAAGCTTTCTTT. Amino acids: CASSLVLVLNSEAFF.

As regards this clone: A read error may account for a junction end that differs from germline. The CDR3 reads CVSSVSGIGRTNEAFF. CDR3 nucleotide sequence: TGTGTCAGCAGCGTATCCGGTATCGGACGGACCAATGAAGCTTTCTTT. The chain couples TRBV9 to TRBJ1-1; D is unresolved. The germline V gene has CDR1 SGDLS and CDR2 YYNGEE. The CDR3 consists of 16 residues.

The chain employs TRBV6-6 and TRBJ1-2; D gene ambiguous. The germline V gene encodes CDR1 MNHNY and CDR2 SVGAGI (reference sequence). The V end was cut by 7 bases, the J end by 3 bases, with 15 bases between. This CDR3 has 14 residues. CDR3 DNA sequence: TGTGCCAGCATAGTCACAGCTTTAGACTATGGCTACACCTTC. It codes for CASIVTALDYGYTF.

The V and J genes are TRBV5-4 and TRBJ2-7; tentative D call: TRBD2 (5 bases). V was cut by 4 bases and J by 0 bases, with 14 bases left in between. The germline V gene has CDR1 SGHNT and CDR2 YYREEE (reference sequence). This CDR3 region has 15 residues. The CDR3 loop reads CASSPGEPSSYEQYF. As DNA, the CDR3 is TGTGCCAGCAGCCCCGGGGAGCCGAGCTCCTACGAGCAGTACTTC.

This clone was detected once. The chain recombines TRBV20-1 with TRBJ2-3; D gene uncertain. V lost 7 bases and J lost 5, with 4 bases in between. The CDR3 is made up of 9 amino acids. CDR1 is DFQATT and CDR2 is SNEGSKA in the germline V gene (reference sequence). The chain's CDR3 is CSGGDTQYF. The CDR3 coding sequence is TGCAGTGGAGGAGATACGCAGTATTTT.

The chain links TRBV11-2 to TRBJ1-2; D uncertain. The CDR3 totals 15 residues. CDR1 SGHAT and CDR2 FQNNGV come from the germline V gene. V was pared by 0 bases and J by 2 bases, with 10 bases between. The CDR3, as DNA: TGTGCCAGCAGCTTAGAACAAGGCAAGAACTATGGCTACACCTTC. Encoded protein: CASSLEQGKNYGYTF.

In this sample, this clone turned up once. This CDR3 is CASSTKRETYNEQFF. CDR3 bases: TGTGCCAGCAGCACCAAGCGGGAAACCTACAATGAGCAGTTCTTC. The genes are TRBV9 and TRBJ2-1; TRBD2 matches 7 bases. Germline V CDR1 and CDR2: SGDLS, YYNGEE. Trimming removed 4 bases from V and 2 bases from J; junction bases left unmatched: 6. There are 15 residues in the CDR3.

The V gene is TRBV5-1, the J gene TRBJ1-2, with 7 bases identical to TRBD1. The ends lost 0 bases at V and 6 bases at J; junction bases unmatched: 8. Looked up from germline, CDR1 is SGHRS and CDR2 is YFSETQ. This CDR3 contains 15 residues. For the CDR3, the DNA is TGCGCCAGCAGCTTGGAGGTCTACAGGGGTGATGGCTACACCTTC. Protein sequence: CASSLEVYRGDGYTF.

The chain carries TRBV2 and TRBJ2-2, with a possible D match to TRBD1 (5 bases). The germline V gene has CDR1 SNHLY and CDR2 FYNNEI. V was pared by 4 bases and J by 6 bases, with 18 bases between. The CDR3 consists of 16 residues. CDR3 sequence (DNA): TGTGCCAGCAGTGGAAGAGACAGAGGAAATGCCGGGGAGCTGTTTTTT. Translation: CASSGRDRGNAGELFF. The complete variable domain, with remaining parts taken from reference TRBV2 and TRBJ2-2, reads EPEVTQTPSHQVTQMGQEVILRCVPISNHLYFYWYRQILGQKVEFLVSFYNNEISEKSEIFDDQFSVERPDGSNFTLKIRSTKLEDSAMYFCASSGRDRGNAGELFFGEGSRLTVL.

V is TRBV28 and J is TRBJ1-5; D perhaps matches TRBD1 (5 bases). CDR3 length equals 14 residues. Germline V CDR1 and CDR2: MDHEN, SYDVKM. Deletions cut 6 bases from V and 4 bases from J, with 13 bases between. As DNA, the CDR3 is TGTGCCAGCAGGGTCCGACAGATGAATCAGCCCCAGCATTTT. It specifies CASRVRQMNQPQHF.

This chain uses TRBV2 with TRBJ1-3; D not resolved. Looked up from germline, CDR1 is SNHLY and CDR2 is FYNNEI. This CDR3 is built from 14 residues. Trimming removed 2 bases at V and 2 bases at J, with 7 bases between. The CDR3 sequence: CASSESSTGNTIYF. The CDR3 nucleotides read TGTGCCAGCAGTGAAAGTTCGACTGGAAACACCATATATTTT. The complete variable domain, with remaining parts taken from reference TRBV2 and TRBJ1-3, reads EPEVTQTPSHQVTQMGQEVILRCVPISNHLYFYWYRQILGQKVEFLVSFYNNEISEKSEIFDDQFSVERPDGSNFTLKIRSTKLEDSAMYFCASSESSTGNTIYFGEGSWLTVV.

The rearrangement joins TRBV5-4 to TRBJ2-2; 12 bases agree with TRBD1. The germline V gene encodes CDR1 SGHNT and CDR2 YYREEE (reference sequence). The CDR3 loop spans 16 amino acids. The ends lost 3 bases at V and 2 bases at J; junction bases unmatched: 2. The CDR3 coding sequence is TGTGCCAGCAGCTGGGACAGGGGGCTCAACACCGGGGAGCTGTTTTTT. Protein: CASSWDRGLNTGELFF.

The gene calls are TRBV10-2 and TRBJ2-3; 12 bases are a match to TRBD2. The CDR3 spans 20 residues. CDR1 and CDR2 (germline): WSHSY, SAAADI. V lost 6 bases and J lost 0; bases outside the gene matches: 16. CDR3 nucleotide sequence: TGCGCCAGCAGCGTTCCGTCGACTAGCGGGAGATCGACTAGCACAGATACGCAGTATTTT. It translates to CASSVPSTSGRSTSTDTQYF.

V is TRBV30 and J is TRBJ1-5; tentatively, D is TRBD1 (6 bases). V lost 2 bases to trimming and J lost 0 bases, with 11 bases between them. CDR1 and CDR2 (germline): GTSNPN, SVGIG (reference sequence). This CDR3 has 15 amino acids. CDR3 DNA: TGTGCCTGGAGTACCGGGACAAATAGCAATCAGCCCCAGCATTTT. It codes for CAWSTGTNSNQPQHF. The whole variable domain, filled in from reference TRBV30 and TRBJ1-5, reads SQTIHQWPATLVQPVGSPLSLECTVEGTSNPNLYWYRQAAGRGLQLLFYSVGIGQISSEVPQNLSASRPQDRQFILSSKKLLLSDSGFYLCAWSTGTNSNQPQHFGDGTRLSIL.

V gene TRBV10-3 combines with J gene TRBJ1-6; 7 nucleotides match TRBD1. The V gene's germline CDR1 is ENHRY and CDR2 SYGVKD. V lost 11 bases to trimming and J lost 6 bases; unmatched junction nucleotides: 7. The CDR3 totals 13 residues. The CDR3 loop reads CASEDRINSPLHF. CDR3 nucleotides: TGTGCCTCTGAGGACAGGATTAATTCACCCCTCCACTTT.

V and J are TRBV5-1 and TRBJ2-1, with TRBD2 matching 10 bases. V shed 4 bases, J shed 4 bases, and the junction held 8 bases outside the gene matches. The germline CDR1 and CDR2 sequences are SGHRS and YFSETQ. The CDR3 contains 16 residues. This CDR3 reads CASSVGLAKGYNEQFF. CDR3 nucleotides: TGCGCCAGCAGCGTGGGACTAGCGAAGGGTTACAATGAGCAGTTCTTC.

Only a few counts were recorded for this clone. This sample includes further DNA sequences coding for the same CDR3. The chain combines TRBV9 with TRBJ1-2, with D perhaps matching TRBD1 (5 bases). The CDR3 is made up of 13 amino acids. CDR1 is SGDLS and CDR2 is YYNGEE in the germline V gene. V shed 0 bases and J shed 2 bases, with 5 bases lying between them. In nucleotides, the CDR3 is TGTGCCAGCAGCGTAGACAGGAACTATGGCTACACCTTC. Protein product: CASSVDRNYGYTF.

This clone was observed a single time. CDR3 residues: CASSKEDYGYTF. In DNA, the CDR3 is TGTGCCAGTTCTAAGGAAGACTATGGCTACACCTTC. The rearrangement joins TRBV11-2 to TRBJ1-2, with unresolved D. Germline assignment: CDR1 SGHAT and CDR2 FQNNGV. The CDR3 has 12 residues. Trimming took 9 bases from V and 3 from J, leaving 11 bases between them.